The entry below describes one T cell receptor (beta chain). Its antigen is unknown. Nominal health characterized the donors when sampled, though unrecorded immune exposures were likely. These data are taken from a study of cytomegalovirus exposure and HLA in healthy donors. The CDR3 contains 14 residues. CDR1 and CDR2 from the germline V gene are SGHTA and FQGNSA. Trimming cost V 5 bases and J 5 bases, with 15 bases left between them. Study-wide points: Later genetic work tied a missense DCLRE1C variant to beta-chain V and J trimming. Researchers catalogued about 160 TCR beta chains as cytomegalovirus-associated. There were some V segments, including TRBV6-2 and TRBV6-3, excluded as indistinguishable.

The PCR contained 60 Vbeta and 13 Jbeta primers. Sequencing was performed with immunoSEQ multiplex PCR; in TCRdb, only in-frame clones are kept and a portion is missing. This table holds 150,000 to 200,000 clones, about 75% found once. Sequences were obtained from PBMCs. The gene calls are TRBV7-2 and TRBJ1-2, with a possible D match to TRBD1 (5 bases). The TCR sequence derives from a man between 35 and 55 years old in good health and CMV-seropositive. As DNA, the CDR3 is TGTGCCAGCAGCACCTTCCGGGGGGAATATGGCTACACCTTC. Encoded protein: CASSTFRGEYGYTF.